The clone carrying this T cell receptor beta chain was counted at least ten times. The target antigen is unknown. The study's findings and limits: Tumor Treg TCRs overlapped most with tumor naive CD4+ cells. Larger-cohort validation covered only one TCR beta V-J rearrangement.

Semi-nested PCR with Nested Universal Primer A followed constant-region reverse priming of full-length variable regions. Each CDR3 protein is one row after TCRdb ran MiXCR on the 5' RACE reads. The table shows 45,000 to 55,000 distinct CDR3 sequences, with more than 20% occurring only once. The sequence was obtained from a female donor with breast cancer. The sample taken for sequencing was tumor-infiltrating naive CD4+ T cells sorted from the breast tumor. The subset denotes: naive CD4+ T cells, CD4+CD45RA+CD25-.

CDR3 in DNA: TGCAGTGCTAGAGATAGCCAGGGGGCGGGGGAGCTGTTTTTT. This encodes CSARDSQGAGELFF. The rearrangement uses TRBV20-1 and TRBJ2-2; 8 bases are a match to TRBD1. The CDR3 is 14 residues long. With 0 bases clipped from V and 8 bases from J, the junction kept 5 bases outside the gene matches. Germline V gene data show CDR1 as DFQATT and CDR2 as SNEGSKA (reference sequence).